A selection of T cell receptor beta chains follows, all from one sample in a study of T cells in Graves' hyperthyroidism and ophthalmopathy. One entry per CDR3 protein, called by TCRdb with MiXCR from the multiplex PCR reads. This table holds roughly 380,000 distinct CDR3 sequences, around 13% found once. Specimen: blood. The receptors derive from a woman between 55 and 75 years old with Graves' hyperthyroidism. Both conserved end residues are trimmed from each CDR3.

v_gene: TRBV20-1; j_gene: TRBJ2-1; CDR3aa: SALLKGRQYNEQF
v_gene: TRBV30; j_gene: TRBJ1-2; CDR3aa: AWSGTGNYGYT
v_gene: TRBV20-1; j_gene: TRBJ2-5; CDR3aa: SARDAGGGRTQY
v_gene: TRBV7-9; j_gene: TRBJ2-5; CDR3aa: ASSPPATSGSTRWTQY
v_gene: TRBV28; j_gene: TRBJ2-7; CDR3aa: ACRQGFTYEQY
v_gene: TRBV29-1; j_gene: TRBJ1-1; CDR3aa: SVEDLSAGGGEAF
v_gene: TRBV28; j_gene: TRBJ2-7; CDR3aa: ASSFPEPFRDRGYEQY
v_gene: TRBV7-8; j_gene: TRBJ1-5; CDR3aa: ASSARGYSNQPQH
v_gene: TRBV20-1; j_gene: TRBJ2-5; CDR3aa: SASVGGAGGETQY
v_gene: TRBV5-1; j_gene: TRBJ2-3; CDR3aa: ASSGWSPPDTQY
v_gene: TRBV5-1; j_gene: TRBJ2-7; CDR3aa: ASSRLSGSPTEEY
v_gene: TRBV11-3; j_gene: TRBJ1-1; CDR3aa: ASSSGEITEAF
v_gene: TRBV20-1; j_gene: TRBJ1-6; CDR3aa: SAKVAPGDSPLH
v_gene: TRBV19; j_gene: TRBJ2-5; CDR3aa: ASSMIGGMETQY
v_gene: TRBV5-1; j_gene: TRBJ2-7; CDR3aa: ASSDPQGAYEQY
v_gene: TRBV7-8; j_gene: TRBJ2-1; CDR3aa: ASSSGLAGGEQF
v_gene: TRBV6-1; j_gene: TRBJ2-7; CDR3aa: ASSIAVPASISYEQY
v_gene: TRBV15; j_gene: TRBJ2-7; CDR3aa: ATSRDQAAREQY
v_gene: TRBV5-5; j_gene: TRBJ2-5; CDR3aa: ASSFGTSGRVRETQY
v_gene: TRBV12-3/TRBV12-4; j_gene: TRBJ2-5; CDR3aa: ASSLGSLGGMGETQY
v_gene: TRBV2; j_gene: TRBJ1-4; CDR3aa: ASSAPSEKLF
v_gene: TRBV10-1; j_gene: TRBJ1-3; CDR3aa: ASSEEPGLSWGNTIY
v_gene: TRBV29-1; j_gene: TRBJ2-7; CDR3aa: SVLEGGRTGGYEQY
v_gene: TRBV7-8; j_gene: TRBJ1-4; CDR3aa: ASTTGAGEKLF
v_gene: TRBV7-3; j_gene: TRBJ1-4; CDR3aa: ASSLTGSSNEKLF
v_gene: TRBV18; j_gene: TRBJ1-1; CDR3aa: ASSPSMGNTEAF
v_gene: TRBV4-1; j_gene: TRBJ2-7; CDR3aa: ASSQDIAGYEQY
v_gene: TRBV7-9; j_gene: TRBJ2-7; CDR3aa: ASSSQGAATYEQY
v_gene: TRBV29-1; j_gene: TRBJ2-3; CDR3aa: SVGGAGTQY
v_gene: TRBV5-1; j_gene: TRBJ2-5; CDR3aa: ASSFEVQETQY
v_gene: TRBV19; j_gene: TRBJ2-3; CDR3aa: ASKLGIAGELDGTDTQY
v_gene: TRBV20-1; j_gene: TRBJ2-1; CDR3aa: SAGETSGSGDEQF
v_gene: TRBV2; j_gene: TRBJ1-2; CDR3aa: ASSDPQTYGYT
v_gene: TRBV2; j_gene: TRBJ2-3; CDR3aa: ASRQLAGRTDTQY
v_gene: TRBV3-1; j_gene: TRBJ1-4; CDR3aa: ASSHGSQRSEKLF
v_gene: TRBV19; j_gene: TRBJ2-6; CDR3aa: ASNSGAANQANVLT
v_gene: TRBV4-2; j_gene: TRBJ2-5; CDR3aa: ASSQAAVGETQY
v_gene: TRBV5-1; j_gene: TRBJ1-4; CDR3aa: ASSLLGSSTEKLF
v_gene: TRBV27; j_gene: TRBJ2-2; CDR3aa: ASSFRALRELF
v_gene: TRBV5-1; j_gene: TRBJ2-1; CDR3aa: ASSLVAGREYEQF
v_gene: TRBV29-1; j_gene: TRBJ1-4; CDR3aa: SVESTAGGKLF